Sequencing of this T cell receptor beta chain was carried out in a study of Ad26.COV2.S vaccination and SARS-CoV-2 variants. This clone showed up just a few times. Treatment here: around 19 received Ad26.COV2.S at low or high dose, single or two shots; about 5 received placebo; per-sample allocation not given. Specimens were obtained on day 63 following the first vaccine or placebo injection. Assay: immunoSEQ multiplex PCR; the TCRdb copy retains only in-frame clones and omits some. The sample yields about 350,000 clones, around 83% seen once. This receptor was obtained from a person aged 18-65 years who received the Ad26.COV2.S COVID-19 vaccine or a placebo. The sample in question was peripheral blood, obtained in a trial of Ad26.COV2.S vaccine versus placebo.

The CDR3 region is CASSESGNREQYF. CDR3 sequence (DNA): TGCGCCAGCAGTGAATCAGGGAATAGGGAGCAGTACTTC. This chain connects TRBV10-1 to TRBJ2-7, with D maybe TRBD1 (5 bases). With 3 bases removed from V and 7 bases from J, the gap between germline ends came to 13 bases. This CDR3 contains 13 residues. Germline CDR1 WNHNN, CDR2 SYGVQD (reference sequence).